This T cell receptor beta chain was found in a study of radiation and T cells in renal cell carcinoma. A remark on this clone: Antigen specificity is unknown.

Points from the study as a whole: No pretreatment tumor biopsies were available for baseline clonotypes. Top tumor clonotypes rose in blood 2 weeks post-radiation, then contracted.

TCRdb's table, derived via immunoSEQ multiplex PCR, lists solely in-frame clones and lacks some. The table has approximately 150,000 clones, roughly 80% seen once. The sample's time point: baseline pretreatment blood. This sample's treatment: 15 Gy SBRT to primary tumor, nephrectomy 4 weeks later. Radiation-treated patients gave blood at baseline, week 2 and week 4. This renal cell carcinoma was of the clear cell type. V shed 3 bases and J 4 bases; nucleotides not matched to a gene: 3. The CDR3 is 15 residues long. Looked up from germline, CDR1 is SGDLS and CDR2 is YYNGEE. V usage is TRBV9 and J usage is TRBJ1-5; 11 positions agree with TRBD1. This clonotype was sampled from a woman between 50 and 59 years old with renal cell carcinoma. The source material was blood, sampled from a patient whose treatment included radiotherapy and nephrectomy. Here the CDR3 DNA reads TGTGCCAGCAGCGGGGGACAGGGGGAAAATCAGCCCCAGCATTTT. It yields the protein CASSGGQGENQPQHF. The variable domain in full, completed from reference TRBV9 and TRBJ1-5, reads DSGVTQTPKHLITATGQRVTLRCSPRSGDLSVYWYQQSLDQGLQFLIQYYNGEERAKGNILERFSAQQFPDLHSELNLSSLELGDSALYFCASSGGQGENQPQHFGDGTRLSIL.